The rows below give T cell receptor beta chains drawn from one sample of a study of blood T cell repertoires in COVID-19. The assay was immunoSEQ multiplex PCR, and TCRdb's table has in-frame clones only and misses some. The sample records approximately 170,000 clones, over 75% being singletons. Sequenced: PBMCs or T cells enriched from blood (not recorded which). These receptors were collected from a woman aged 18-29 years who had recovered from COVID-19. Both conserved end residues are part of each CDR3. The D gene is left open where the match is weak. A row's size may be missing; if present it is once, few, many or a size class.

.,TRBV5-4,TRBD2,TRBJ2-1,CASSAPQGLSSYNEQFF,TGTGCCAGCAGCGCCCCCCAGGGACTAAGCTCCTACAATGAGCAGTTCTTC
.,TRBV2,TRBD1,TRBJ2-5,CASIWDRGQETQYF,TGTGCCAGCATCTGGGACAGGGGGCAAGAGACCCAGTACTTC
.,TRBV5-1,.,TRBJ1-1,CASSLASGTEAFF,TGCGCCAGCAGCTTGGCCTCGGGGACTGAAGCTTTCTTT
.,TRBV14,.,TRBJ2-1,CASSQVPGFSYNEQFF,TGTGCCAGCAGCCAAGTGCCGGGATTCTCCTACAATGAGCAGTTCTTC
.,TRBV6-1,.,TRBJ1-5,CASSEDGRQTIYSNQPQHF,TGTGCCAGCAGTGAAGACGGCAGGCAGACTATTTATAGCAATCAGCCCCAGCATTTT
.,TRBV6-5,TRBD1,TRBJ2-7,CASSYGTGSEQYF,TGTGCCAGCAGTTACGGGACAGGCAGTGAGCAGTACTTC
.,TRBV3-1/TRBV3-2,TRBD1,TRBJ2-2,CASSHRDRAAGELFF,TGTGCCAGCAGCCATCGGGACAGGGCTGCCGGGGAGCTGTTTTTT
.,TRBV6-5,.,TRBJ1-1,CASSYRGNTEAFF,TGTGCCAGCAGTTACCGGGGGAACACTGAAGCTTTCTTT
.,TRBV28,TRBD1,TRBJ2-1,CASTPDRGRKQFF,TGTGCCAGCACCCCGGACAGGGGGCGAAAGCAGTTCTTC
.,TRBV10-2,.,TRBJ2-7,CASGHPYEQYF,TGCGCCAGTGGACACCCCTACGAGCAGTACTTC
few,TRBV2,.,TRBJ1-4,CASSETDYNEKLFF,TGTGCCAGCAGTGAGACAGATTATAATGAAAAACTGTTTTTT
.,TRBV28,.,TRBJ2-1,CASSSDSSYNEQFF,TGTGCCAGCAGTTCGGACAGCTCCTACAATGAGCAGTTCTTC
.,TRBV5-6,.,TRBJ2-5,CASSSPGVRETQYF,TGTGCCAGCAGCTCGCCAGGGGTTCGGGAGACCCAGTACTTC
.,TRBV10-3,TRBD2,TRBJ2-5,CAISARMVAGNQETQYF,TGTGCCATCAGTGCGAGAATGGTAGCGGGGAACCAAGAGACCCAGTACTTC
.,TRBV27,TRBD1,TRBJ1-4,CASSFGTGINEKLFF,TGTGCCAGCAGTTTTGGGACAGGGATCAATGAAAAACTGTTTTTT
.,TRBV20-1,.,TRBJ2-7,CSASRDFLFDYEQYF,TGCAGTGCTAGTCGTGACTTTCTCTTCGACTACGAGCAGTACTTC
.,TRBV11-2,.,TRBJ1-2,CASSLRRDYGYTF,TGTGCCAGCAGCCTCCGACGGGACTATGGCTACACCTTC
.,TRBV7-8,.,TRBJ1-6,CASNPVRVASSYNSPLHF,TGTGCCAGCAATCCAGTCAGGGTCGCTAGCTCCTATAATTCACCCCTCCACTTT
.,TRBV9,TRBD1,TRBJ1-6,CASSTSGTGFSPLHF,TGTGCCAGCAGCACCTCCGGGACAGGGTTTTCACCCCTCCACTTT
once,TRBV28,.,TRBJ1-6,CASAPAGNNSPLHF,TGTGCCAGCGCCCCGGCGGGGAATAATTCACCCCTCCACTTT
.,TRBV5-1,TRBD1,TRBJ2-4,CASSWNDRGAKNIQYF,TGCGCCAGCAGCTGGAACGACAGGGGAGCCAAAAACATTCAGTACTTC
.,TRBV2,TRBD1,TRBJ1-4,CASSINRGPDFEKLFF,TGTGCCAGCAGTATCAACAGGGGACCGGATTTTGAAAAACTGTTTTTT
.,TRBV6-4,.,TRBJ2-2,CASSDDTSPGELFF,TGTGCCAGCAGTGACGACACCTCCCCCGGGGAGCTGTTTTTT
.,TRBV11-2,.,TRBJ1-2,CASSLGQSNYGYTF,TGTGCCAGCAGCTTAGGGCAGTCTAACTATGGCTACACCTTC
.,TRBV6-5,TRBD1,TRBJ2-2,CASRTGGNTGELFF,TGTGCCAGTCGGACAGGGGGGAACACCGGGGAGCTGTTTTTT
.,TRBV11-2,.,TRBJ1-5,CASSLLGQGSNQPQHF,TGTGCCAGCAGCTTACTGGGGCAGGGTAGCAATCAGCCCCAGCATTTT
.,TRBV29-1,.,TRBJ1-2,CSVLGGTQAAWEYGYTF,TGCAGCGTTTTAGGAGGGACCCAGGCCGCGTGGGAATATGGCTACACCTTC
.,TRBV25-1,TRBD1,TRBJ1-2,CASSEPGTVYGYTF,TGTGCCAGCAGTGAACCCGGGACAGTTTATGGCTACACCTTC
.,TRBV10-3,TRBD1,TRBJ1-1,CAIRPQTGENTEAFF,TGTGCCATCAGACCCCAAACAGGGGAGAACACTGAAGCTTTCTTT
.,TRBV28,TRBD1,TRBJ1-1,CASRGPGQPNTEAFF,TGTGCCAGCAGGGGACCGGGACAGCCGAACACTGAAGCTTTCTTT
.,TRBV27,TRBD1,TRBJ2-7,CASSKTGGPSYEQYF,TGTGCCAGCAGTAAAACAGGGGGGCCGTCCTACGAGCAGTACTTC
.,TRBV2,.,TRBJ2-7,CASSAPESSEQYF,TGTGCCAGCAGTGCGCCCGAGTCTTCGGAGCAGTACTTC
.,TRBV19,.,TRBJ1-6,CASTNPGLENSPLHF,TGTGCCAGTACCAATCCAGGGCTTGAAAATTCACCCCTCCACTTT
.,TRBV7-3,.,TRBJ1-1,CASSSSGDTEAFF,TGTGCCAGCAGCTCGTCCGGGGACACTGAAGCTTTCTTT
.,TRBV5-1,TRBD2,TRBJ2-2,CASSTVSGRAYGELFF,TGCGCCAGCAGCACCGTAAGCGGGAGGGCCTATGGGGAGCTGTTTTTT
.,TRBV10-2,.,TRBJ2-1,CASSETGSSPHNEQFF,TGCGCCAGCAGTGAAACGGGATCTAGCCCCCACAATGAGCAGTTCTTC
.,TRBV18,.,TRBJ2-2,CASSAGELFF,TGTGCCAGCTCAGCGGGGGAGCTGTTTTTT
once,TRBV28,.,TRBJ1-2,CASSPRGLANYGYTF,TGTGCCAGCAGTCCCAGGGGATTAGCTAACTATGGCTACACCTTC